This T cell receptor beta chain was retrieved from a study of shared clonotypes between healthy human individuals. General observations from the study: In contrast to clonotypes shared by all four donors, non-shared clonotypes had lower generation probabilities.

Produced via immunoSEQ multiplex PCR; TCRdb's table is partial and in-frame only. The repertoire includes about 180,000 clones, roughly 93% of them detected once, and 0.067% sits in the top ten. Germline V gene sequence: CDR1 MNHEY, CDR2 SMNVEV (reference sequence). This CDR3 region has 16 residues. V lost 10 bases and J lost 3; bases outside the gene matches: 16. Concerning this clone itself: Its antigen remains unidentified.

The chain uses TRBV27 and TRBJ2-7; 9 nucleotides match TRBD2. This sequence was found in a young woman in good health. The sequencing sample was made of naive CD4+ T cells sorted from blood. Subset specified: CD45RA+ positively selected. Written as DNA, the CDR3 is TGTGCCAACAAAGCGGGAGGTGGGTTTGAGGACTACGAGCAGTACTTC. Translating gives CANKAGGGFEDYEQYF.